This note documents a single T cell receptor beta chain sequence. CDR1 is SGHDT, CDR2 YYEEEE, per germline. There are 14 residues in the CDR3. Trimming left V 4 bases short and J 9 bases short, with 18 bases between. This sample was taken from a study of T-cell reconstitution after alpha-beta-depleted transplantation in children. The library targeted TCRbeta and was prepared with unique molecular identifiers. TCRdb ran MiXCR on the PCR reads and lists one entry per CDR3 protein. The table includes some 640,000 distinct CDR3 sequences, roughly 15% detected once. The chain employs TRBV5-6 and TRBJ2-3; no reliable D call. The source is a human donor who donated a stem cell graft to a child with acute myeloid leukemia. Sequences were derived from PBMCs from the stem cell graft donor, sampled from the stem cell graft. CDR3 residues: CASSHSLTPHTQYF. CDR3 coding DNA: TGTGCCAGCAGCCACTCCCTTACCCCGCACACGCAGTATTTT.